The 26 T cell receptor beta chains presented below share a single source sample, sequenced in a study of technical replicates of blood from a few donors. Clones were read by immunoSEQ multiplex PCR, and TCRdb kept only the in-frame ones, dropping some. The profile shows roughly 65,000 clones, 80% to 90% of them singletons. The sequencing sample was made of PBMCs. The receptor set was obtained from a human donor in good health. Some clones in this sample may be carry-over from other donors' samples.

The chain links TRBV5-1 to TRBJ1-4, with TRBD1 as a possible D gene (5 bases). Trimming removed 0 bases from V and 4 bases from J, with 10 bases in between. From germline, CDR1 is SGHRS and CDR2 YFSETQ. This CDR3 has 15 residues. The CDR3 DNA reads TGCGCCAGCAGCTTGGAGGCAGGGATTAATGAAAAACTGTTTTTT. This gives the protein CASSLEAGINEKLFF.

The chain has TRBV7-9 and TRBJ1-3; D unresolved. Trimming took off 5 bases at V and 0 bases at J, with 8 bases between the two ends. In germline, CDR1 is SEHNR, CDR2 FQNEAQ (reference sequence). This CDR3 region has 14 residues. In DNA form, the CDR3 reads TGTGCCAGCAGCCTGGCTTCCTCTGGAAACACCATATATTTT. This codes for CASSLASSGNTIYF.

V and J are TRBV7-2 and TRBJ1-5; D is undetermined. V lost 5 bases to trimming and J lost 3 bases, with 8 bases between them. CDR3 length: 13 residues. The V gene's germline CDR1 is SGHTA and CDR2 FQGNSA. The CDR3 sequence: CASSPHFNQPQHF. The CDR3, as DNA: TGTGCCAGCAGCCCTCACTTCAATCAGCCCCAGCATTTT. The entire variable domain, with the rest obtained from reference TRBV7-2 and TRBJ1-5, is as follows: GAGVSQSPSNKVTEKGKDVELRCDPISGHTALYWYRQSLGQGLEFLIYFQGNSAPDKSGLPSDRFSAERTGGSVSTLTIQRTQQEDSAVYLCASSPHFNQPQHFGDGTRLSIL.

The sample holds one count of this clone. Here the CDR3 reads CAITTGTENTEAFF. Written as DNA, the CDR3 is TGTGCCATCACCACGGGGACAGAGAACACTGAAGCTTTCTTT. The chain carries TRBV10-3 and TRBJ1-1; TRBD1 aligns across 7 bases. The germline gives CDR1 ENHRY, CDR2 SYGVKD. V was pared by 7 bases and J by 1 base, with 6 bases of the junction left unmatched. The CDR3 contains 14 residues.

This chain joins TRBV11-2 and TRBJ1-4; 7 nucleotides line up with TRBD1. CDR3 length: 17 residues. CDR1 is SGHAT, CDR2 FQNNGV, per germline. V lost 1 base to trimming and J lost 5 bases; unmatched junction nucleotides: 10. CDR3 region: CASSLVFRGRGNEKLFF. The CDR3 nucleotides read TGTGCCAGCAGCTTAGTTTTTAGGGGGCGCGGCAATGAAAAACTGTTTTTT.

This clone was observed a single time. This chain connects TRBV4-2 to TRBJ1-4; D is perhaps TRBD1 (5 bases). This CDR3 contains 16 residues. Germline V CDR1 and CDR2: LGHNA, YNFKEQ. Trimming removed 4 bases from V and 7 bases from J, with 19 bases in between. This chain's CDR3 is CASSPVGQGAGEKLFF. In DNA form, the CDR3 reads TGTGCCAGCAGCCCCGTTGGTCAAGGGGCAGGTGAAAAACTGTTTTTT.

This clone was detected once. The rearrangement uses TRBV5-4 and TRBJ1-2; tentatively, D is TRBD1 (6 bases). Germline CDR1 SGHNT, CDR2 YYREEE (reference sequence). Trimming left V 5 bases short and J 4 bases short, with 12 bases between. The CDR3 loop spans 13 amino acids. As DNA, the CDR3 is TGTGCCAGCAGGAACGACAGGCTCTATGGCTACACCTTC. It specifies CASRNDRLYGYTF.

This chain uses TRBV7-9 with TRBJ2-7; 10 bases align to TRBD2. V lost 5 bases to trimming and J lost 4 bases; unmatched junction nucleotides: 5. The germline gives CDR1 SEHNR, CDR2 FQNEAQ (reference sequence). The CDR3 is made up of 14 amino acids. The CDR3 DNA reads as TGTGCCAGCAGCCATCCTAGCGGGGGTTACGAGCAGTACTTC. Translated: CASSHPSGGYEQYF.

V and J are TRBV9 and TRBJ2-1, with 7 bases fitting TRBD2. This CDR3 contains 15 residues. In germline, CDR1 is SGDLS, CDR2 YYNGEE. The ends lost 0 bases at V and 4 bases at J; junction bases unmatched: 4. CDR3 coding DNA: TGTGCCAGCAGCGTAGGCGGGAGAGGGTACAATGAGCAGTTCTTC. Protein product: CASSVGGRGYNEQFF.

The J gene is TRBJ1-5, the V gene TRBV30, with D tentatively TRBD1 (5 bases). Trimming pared 4 bases from V and 6 bases from J, leaving 16 bases between. From germline, CDR1 is GTSNPN and CDR2 SVGIG (reference sequence). The CDR3 totals 14 residues. The CDR3 DNA is TGTGCCTGGACCGCGGCGGGGCAGTTTCAGCCCCAGCATTTT. This codes for CAWTAAGQFQPQHF. Together with reference TRBV30 and TRBJ1-5, the CDR3 gives the full variable domain: SQTIHQWPATLVQPVGSPLSLECTVEGTSNPNLYWYRQAAGRGLQLLFYSVGIGQISSEVPQNLSASRPQDRQFILSSKKLLLSDSGFYLCAWTAAGQFQPQHFGDGTRLSIL.

This clone occurred once. This sequence joins TRBV15 and TRBJ2-7, with a possible D match to TRBD2 (6 bases). The CDR3 loop spans 13 amino acids. The V gene's germline CDR1 is LNHNV and CDR2 YYDKDF (reference sequence). Trimming shortened V by 0 bases and J by 3 bases, and 6 bases separated the two germline ends. CDR3 protein: CATSRDGSYEQYF. The CDR3 nucleotides are TGTGCCACCAGCAGAGACGGGAGCTACGAGCAGTACTTC.

This clone has only a few counts. The chain recombines TRBV10-3 with TRBJ2-3, with TRBD2 matching over 8 bases. Germline V CDR1 and CDR2: ENHRY, SYGVKD. This CDR3 has 14 residues. V trimming: 7 bases; J trimming: 4 bases; junction bases outside the gene matches: 7. The CDR3 DNA reads as TGTGCCATCAATGACGGGGGGGCGGCAGATACGCAGTATTTT. Amino acid sequence: CAINDGGAADTQYF.

The chain employs TRBV27 and TRBJ2-7; 7 nucleotides agree with TRBD1. The V and J ends lost 0 bases and 2 bases, in that order; junction bases with no gene match: 7. Germline V gene lookup returns CDR1 MNHEY and CDR2 SMNVEV (reference sequence). The CDR3 has 16 amino acids. As DNA, the CDR3 is TGTGCCAGCAGTTTATCTCCGGACAGGCCCCCCTACGAGCAGTACTTC. Translated: CASSLSPDRPPYEQYF.

The gene calls are TRBV7-9 and TRBJ2-2; perhaps TRBD2 as D (5 bases). The CDR3 is 14 residues long. V was clipped by 4 bases and J by 5 bases, with 11 bases between them. Looked up from germline, CDR1 is SEHNR and CDR2 is FQNEAQ (reference sequence). For the CDR3, the DNA is TGTGCCAGCAGCTACCGGGAAGGTACCGGGGAGCTGTTTTTT. Its protein is CASSYREGTGELFF.

The CDR3 sequence is CASSPRGAENYGYTF. CDR3 nucleotide sequence: TGTGCCAGCTCACCCCGCGGGGCCGAGAACTATGGCTACACCTTC. This chain links TRBV18 with TRBJ1-2; a possible D gene is TRBD1 (5 bases). The germline CDR1 and CDR2 sequences are KGHSH and LQKENI. CDR3 length: 15 residues. The V end lost 3 bases, the J end lost 2 bases, and 13 bases lay between the germline ends.

This chain connects TRBV7-2 to TRBJ1-3; 7 nucleotides match TRBD1. CDR1 SGHTA and CDR2 FQGNSA come from the germline V gene. This CDR3 is built from 15 residues. The junction had 4 bases not matched to a gene; V was cut back by 5 bases and J by 0 bases. CDR3 bases: TGTGCCAGCAGCCCGGGACAGCTCTCTGGAAACACCATATATTTT. Translation: CASSPGQLSGNTIYF.

This clone was detected ten times or more. The rearrangement joins TRBV4-3 to TRBJ1-2; 8 bases line up with TRBD1. There are 16 residues in the CDR3. Unmatched junction bases numbered 13, after V lost 0 bases and J lost 10 bases. CDR1 LGHNA and CDR2 YSLEER come from the germline V gene. The CDR3 reads CASSQDLFDRGRDYTF. The DNA for the CDR3 is TGCGCCAGCAGCCAAGATCTATTTGACAGGGGCCGCGACTACACCTTC.

The V gene is TRBV5-1, the J gene TRBJ2-5; 7 bases line up with TRBD1. Germline loops: CDR1 SGHRS, CDR2 YFSETQ. There are 14 residues in the CDR3. V was clipped by 5 bases and J by 2 bases; unmatched bases: 6. The CDR3 bases are TGCGCCAGCAGTAGCCAGGGGGTACAAGAGACCCAGTACTTC. It specifies CASSSQGVQETQYF.

This rearrangement joins TRBV12-5 to TRBJ1-1; TRBD1 matches 7 bases. This CDR3 is built from 16 residues. Germline lookup yields CDR1 LGHNT and CDR2 FRNRAP. The V gene end was trimmed by 1 base and the J gene end by 0 bases; junction bases not matched to a gene: 5. The DNA of the CDR3 is TGTGCTAGTGGTTTGGGAGGGACAGCAATGAACACTGAAGCTTTCTTT. This sequence encodes CASGLGGTAMNTEAFF. Full variable domain (missing parts from reference TRBV12-5 and TRBJ1-1): DARVTQTPRHKVTEMGQEVTMRCQPILGHNTVFWYRQTMMQGLELLAYFRNRAPLDDSGMPKDRFSAEMPDATLATLKIQPSEPRDSAVYFCASGLGGTAMNTEAFFGQGTRLTVV.

The chain joins TRBV30 to TRBJ1-1, with 10 bases aligning to TRBD1. The CDR3 spans 14 residues. The V segment lost 3 bases and the J segment 6 bases; nucleotides outside the gene matches: 7. Germline lookup yields CDR1 GTSNPN and CDR2 SVGIG (reference sequence). The CDR3 region has the DNA TGTGCCTGGAGGGCGGACAGGGGGATCCCTGAAGCTTTCTTT. Translation gives CAWRADRGIPEAFF.

The V call is TRBV7-3, the J call TRBJ1-2, with no clear D. This CDR3 comprises 14 residues. V was shortened by 1 base and J by 3 bases, with 9 bases between the two germline ends. CDR1 SGHTA and CDR2 FQGTGA come from the germline V gene. CDR3 loop: CASSLNSGDYGYTF. In DNA, the CDR3 is TGTGCCAGCAGCTTAAATTCAGGCGACTATGGCTACACCTTC.

This clone was seen just once. The chain joins TRBV10-3 to TRBJ1-1, with unresolved D. With 0 bases removed from V and 3 bases from J, the gap between germline ends came to 8 bases. This CDR3 has 14 amino acids. Per germline, CDR1 ENHRY and CDR2 SYGVKD. This CDR3 is CAISESRGDTEAFF. CDR3 nucleotides: TGTGCCATCAGTGAGTCGCGCGGGGACACTGAAGCTTTCTTT.

Written as DNA, the CDR3 is TGTGCCAGCAGCTTAGGGCAGGGGGCGACTGAAAAACTGTTTTTT. It specifies CASSLGQGATEKLFF. The chain links TRBV7-2 to TRBJ1-4, with TRBD1 matching 8 bases. Germline V gene lookup returns CDR1 SGHTA and CDR2 FQGNSA. The CDR3 extends over 15 amino acids. J gave up 7 bases and V 1 base, and 5 bases lay outside the gene matches.

V is TRBV13 and J is TRBJ1-5; 7 nucleotides agree with TRBD1. Per the germline V gene, CDR1 is PRHDT and CDR2 is FYEKMQ (reference sequence). V shed 1 base, J shed 7 bases, and the junction held 25 bases outside the gene matches. CDR3 length: 21 residues. In DNA form, the CDR3 reads TGTGCCAGCAGCTTAGACAGTTCAACAGTGCCCACGACAGGGTATCGCCAGCCCCAGCATTTT. Residues: CASSLDSSTVPTTGYRQPQHF.

This chain links TRBV20-1 with TRBJ2-7; D may be TRBD1 (5 bases). This CDR3 has 11 amino acids. Per germline, CDR1 DFQATT and CDR2 SNEGSKA (reference sequence). V was clipped by 6 bases and J by 6 bases, with 12 bases between them. CDR3: CSAPRVGEQYF. The DNA for the CDR3 is TGCAGTGCCCCCAGGGTCGGCGAGCAGTACTTC.

The chain links TRBV7-2 to TRBJ2-1; D possibly corresponds to TRBD2 (6 bases). Trimming cost V 3 bases and J 6 bases, with 9 bases left between them. The CDR3 length is 13 residues. Germline V gene data show CDR1 as SGHTA and CDR2 as FQGNSA. The CDR3 sequence is CASSFERVNEQFF. CDR3 nucleotides: TGTGCCAGCAGCTTTGAGCGGGTCAATGAGCAGTTCTTC.